The 29 T cell receptor beta chains in this list originate from one sample, sequenced in a study of CD8+CD57+ T cells in acquired aplastic anemia. Profiles of TCR beta VDJ and CDR3 were generated from a genomic DNA template. TCRdb recomputed calls from the reads with MiXCR, one row per CDR3 protein. Of some 140,000 distinct CDR3 sequences in the sample, less than 45% were seen once. The material sequenced was sorted CD4+, CD8+, or CD8+CD57+ T cells (not recorded which) from PBMCs. The receptors were gathered from a human donor in good health, serving as a control.

This clonotype was picked up many times. The chain uses TRBV20-1 and TRBJ1-2, with 8 bases lining up with TRBD1. The V gene's germline CDR1 is DFQATT and CDR2 SNEGSKA (reference sequence). The CDR3 spans 16 residues. The V and J ends lost 5 bases and 2 bases, in that order; junction bases with no gene match: 13. The CDR3 here is CSAQSFGQGGNYGYTF. Written as DNA, the CDR3 is TGCAGTGCTCAGAGTTTCGGACAGGGCGGGAACTATGGCTACACCTTC.

CDR3 coding DNA: TGTGCCATCAGTCCGGACAGGACTGGCTACACCTTC. Translation gives CAISPDRTGYTF. This chain joins TRBV10-3 and TRBJ1-2, with 7 bases that match TRBD1. V was pared by 5 bases and J by 7 bases, with 4 bases of the junction left unmatched. Germline lookup yields CDR1 ENHRY and CDR2 SYGVKD. The CDR3 has 12 residues.

Ten or more counts support this clonotype. V usage is TRBV7-7 and J usage is TRBJ2-1; D is perhaps TRBD1 or TRBD2 (5 bases each). V was cut by 1 base and J by 13 bases, with 14 bases left in between. CDR1 and CDR2 (germline): SSHAT, FNYEAQ (reference sequence). This CDR3 spans 13 amino acids. CDR3 sequence: CASSLDPFGAQFF. The CDR3 bases are TGTGCCAGCAGCTTAGACCCCTTCGGGGCCCAGTTCTTC.

In its sample, this clonotype was seen many times. The rearrangement joins TRBV27 to TRBJ2-7; 10 bases are a match to TRBD1. V shed 3 bases and J 7 bases; nucleotides not matched to a gene: 9. This CDR3 region has 15 residues. Germline loops: CDR1 MNHEY, CDR2 SMNVEV (reference sequence). CDR3 protein: CASSFAGTGVFEQYF. The CDR3 bases are TGTGCCAGCAGTTTCGCTGGGACAGGGGTCTTTGAGCAGTACTTC.

The chain combines TRBV20-1 with TRBJ1-2; 7 nucleotides agree with TRBD1. Germline CDR1 and CDR2: DFQATT and SNEGSKA (reference sequence). With 4 bases clipped from V and 7 bases from J, the junction kept 6 bases outside the gene matches. The CDR3 totals 12 residues. The DNA of the CDR3 is TGCAGTGCTACCGACAGGGTCTCTGGCTACACCTTC. Protein: CSATDRVSGYTF.

There are a few counts of this clonotype. A clone one base away is much larger, so this may be a read error. This chain uses TRBV2 with TRBJ2-7, with D unclear. With 7 bases removed from V and 7 bases from J, the gap between germline ends came to 17 bases. CDR3 length: 13 residues. CDR1 and CDR2 (germline): SNHLY, FYNNEI. CDR3 in amino acids: CASKGRTYNEQYF. Written as DNA, the CDR3 is TGTGCCAGCAAAGGGCGAACTTACAATGAGCAGTACTTC.

This clonotype was seen repeatedly, ten times or more. The J gene is TRBJ1-2, the V gene TRBV15, with 9 positions matching TRBD1. Germline lookup yields CDR1 LNHNV and CDR2 YYDKDF (reference sequence). This CDR3 is 16 amino acids long. J lost 5 bases, V lost 0 bases, and 7 bases had no gene match. In nucleotides, the CDR3 is TGTGCCACCAGCAGAGATAAGGGACAGGGTTTATATGGCTACACCTTC. It yields the protein CATSRDKGQGLYGYTF.

This clonotype was counted a single time. This chain links TRBV19 with TRBJ1-2, with TRBD1 identical over 7 bases. The CDR3 contains 13 residues. Trimming removed 7 bases from V and 3 bases from J; junction bases left unmatched: 5. Per the germline V gene, CDR1 is LNHDA and CDR2 is SQIVND (reference sequence). CDR3 sequence (DNA): TGTGCCAGTAAGACAGGGCCTCACTATGGCTACACCTTC. Residues: CASKTGPHYGYTF.

This clonotype has a count of ten or more. The chain has TRBV20-1 and TRBJ2-1, with TRBD2 identical over 9 bases. CDR3 length equals 15 residues. V lost 1 base, J lost 9 bases, and 10 bases stayed unmatched. The V gene's germline CDR1 is DFQATT and CDR2 SNEGSKA (reference sequence). The CDR3 region is CSARANAGGWGEQFF. The CDR3 nucleotides are TGCAGTGCTAGAGCCAACGCGGGAGGGTGGGGTGAGCAGTTCTTC.

This clonotype was picked up many times. The gene calls are TRBV15 and TRBJ2-1; 7 positions agree with TRBD2. V lost 1 base and J lost 8; bases outside the gene matches: 11. Germline V gene data show CDR1 as LNHNV and CDR2 as YYDKDF (reference sequence). The CDR3 totals 16 residues. In nucleotides, the CDR3 is TGTGCCACCAGCAGAGGTGTAAGCGGGATAGGATATGAGCAGTTCTTC. Encoded protein: CATSRGVSGIGYEQFF.

This clonotype was recorded at least ten times. V gene TRBV30 combines with J gene TRBJ1-2; 9 bases are shared with TRBD1. There are 13 residues in the CDR3. CDR1 is GTSNPN and CDR2 is SVGIG in the germline V gene (reference sequence). The V segment lost 3 bases and the J segment 5 bases; nucleotides outside the gene matches: 4. The DNA for the CDR3 is TGTGCCTGGAGGACAGGGGGACGATATGGCTACACCTTC. This translates into CAWRTGGRYGYTF.

In its sample, this clonotype was seen many times. The J gene is TRBJ1-1, the V gene TRBV12-3 or TRBV12-4; tentatively, D is TRBD1 (5 bases). The length of the CDR3 is 15 residues. Trimming stripped 6 bases from V and 3 bases from J, with 17 bases between. In DNA, the CDR3 is TGTGCCAGCAGAACCGGGAAGACAGTTTACACTGAAGCTTTCTTT. Its translation is CASRTGKTVYTEAFF.

The V gene is TRBV12-3 or TRBV12-4, the J gene TRBJ1-1, with a tentative D call TRBD1 (5 bases). Trimming cost V 5 bases and J 10 bases, with 14 bases left between them. The CDR3 is made up of 12 amino acids. The CDR3 sequence is CASSPGPAAAFF. In nucleotides, the CDR3 is TGTGCCAGCAGTCCGGGACCGGCGGCAGCTTTCTTT.

A word on this clonotype: A much larger clone is a single base away; this may be a read error. The V call is TRBV2, the J call TRBJ1-1; no reliable D call. The germline V gene encodes CDR1 SNHLY and CDR2 FYNNEI. The CDR3 covers 13 residues. The CDR3 DNA is TGTGCCAGCAGACCCGTAGGGAGCACTGAAGCTTCCTTT. Translated: CASRPVGSTEASF.

This clonotype was found a few times. V is TRBV29-1 and J is TRBJ2-2; 8 bases fit TRBD1. Trimming at V came to 7 bases and at J to 4 bases, leaving 8 bases not matched to a gene. The V gene's germline CDR1 is SQVTM and CDR2 ANQGSEA. The CDR3 covers 14 residues. CDR3 coding DNA: TGCAGCGCAGGGGGCGAGGTATCCACCGGGGAGCTGTTTTTT. Its protein product is CSAGGEVSTGELFF.

This CDR3 is CSAPDDYGYTF. The DNA of the CDR3 is TGCAGTGCCCCCGACGACTATGGCTACACCTTC. The chain uses TRBV20-1 and TRBJ1-2; D is uncertain. Germline CDR1 reads DFQATT; CDR2 reads SNEGSKA (reference sequence). The germline V and J ends were trimmed by 6 bases and 3 bases, with 8 bases remaining between them. The CDR3 has 11 amino acids.

The J gene is TRBJ1-4, the V gene TRBV10-3; 7 bases agree with TRBD1. Germline loops: CDR1 ENHRY, CDR2 SYGVKD. This CDR3 is 13 amino acids long. V gave up 5 bases and J gave up 8 bases; unmatched junction bases: 5. The CDR3 bases are TGTGCCATCAGTCGACAGGGTGCCGAAAAACTGTTTTTT. Translation gives CAISRQGAEKLFF.

Concerning this clonotype: A much larger clone sits a single nucleotide away, making a read error possible. This chain uses TRBV5-8 with TRBJ2-5; possible D gene TRBD2, 5 bases. This CDR3 comprises 13 residues. CDR1 and CDR2 from the germline V gene are SGHTS and YDEGEE. Trimming removed 1 base from V and 7 bases from J, with 11 bases in between. The CDR3 region has the DNA TGTGCCAGCAGCTTGAGGCGTCGGGGGACCCAGTACTTC. Translating gives CASSLRRRGTQYF.

V is TRBV11-3 and J is TRBJ2-5; 11 bases are a match to TRBD2. J was trimmed by 4 bases and V by 1 base; bases with no gene match: 5. Germline CDR1 is SGHNT and CDR2 is YENEEA. The CDR3 consists of 16 residues. The CDR3 region is CASSLAFGLAGETQYF. In nucleotides, the CDR3 is TGTGCCAGCAGCTTAGCGTTCGGACTAGCGGGAGAGACCCAGTACTTC.

V is TRBV12-3 or TRBV12-4 and J is TRBJ2-3, with unresolved D. Between the trimmed V and J ends, which lost 5 bases and 3 bases, there was a span of 9 bases. There are 13 residues in the CDR3. CDR3 region: CASSERATDTQYF. The CDR3 DNA follows: TGTGCCAGCAGTGAACGAGCTACAGATACGCAGTATTTT.

The V and J genes are TRBV15 and TRBJ2-7; possibly TRBD1 or TRBD2 for D (5 bases each). This CDR3 comprises 14 residues. CDR1 LNHNV and CDR2 YYDKDF come from the germline V gene (reference sequence). Trimming removed 2 bases from V and 2 bases from J, with 10 bases in between. The DNA for the CDR3 is TGTGCCACCAGCAGATCCCGGGGCCCCTACGAGCAGTACTTC. Its protein is CATSRSRGPYEQYF.

Concerning this clonotype: A much more abundant neighbour one base away suggests this may be a read error. The final CDR3 position lacks the conserved phenylalanine or tryptophan, pointing to a likely read error. The chain is built from TRBV28 and TRBJ1-2, with TRBD1 as a possible D gene (6 bases). Germline CDR1 reads MDHEN; CDR2 reads SYDVKM. The ends were cut back, 8 bases at V and 8 bases at J, with 15 bases in the middle. This CDR3 region has 12 residues. In nucleotides, the CDR3 is TGTGCCAGCGGCTACAGGGTTAGAGGCTACACCCTC. Translating it yields CASGYRVRGYTL.

As concerns this clonotype: A much larger clone sits a single nucleotide away, making a read error possible. The V gene is TRBV4-3, the J gene TRBJ2-7; 9 bases are a match to TRBD2. This CDR3 region has 16 residues. J was trimmed by 5 bases and V by 6 bases; bases with no gene match: 14. The V gene's germline CDR1 is LGHNA and CDR2 YSLEER. DNA of the CDR3: TGCGCCAGCAGAGAGACGGTTAGCGGGAGTTGGGACGAGCAGTACTTC. Its translation is CASRETVSGSWDEQYF.

This clonotype occurred a few times. This chain links TRBV24-1 with TRBJ1-5, with D possibly matching TRBD1 (5 bases). Germline loops: CDR1 KGHDR, CDR2 SFDVKD. The CDR3 sequence is 13 residues long. Trimming cost V 7 bases and J 2 bases, with 8 bases left between them. The CDR3 sequence: CATSRGGNQPQHF. The CDR3 region has the DNA TGTGCCACCAGCCGAGGGGGCAATCAGCCCCAGCATTTT.

The chain combines TRBV6-5 with TRBJ1-1, with TRBD1 matching 9 bases. The CDR3 is 17 residues long. Germline trimming cut 2 bases from V and 0 bases from J; bases unmatched to any gene: 7. CDR1 is MNHEY and CDR2 is SVGAGI in the germline V gene. The CDR3 bases are TGTGCCAGCAGTTACCCCTGGGACAGGGCCATGAACACTGAAGCTTTCTTT. The encoded protein is CASSYPWDRAMNTEAFF.

V gene TRBV6-1 combines with J gene TRBJ2-2; 9 nucleotides line up with TRBD2. There are 18 residues in the CDR3. Germline-derived CDR1 and CDR2 are MNHNS and SASEGT. V was clipped by 4 bases and J by 3 bases; unmatched bases: 12. DNA for the CDR3: TGTGCCAGCAGTGGCGGACTTGTAGCGGGAGAATACACCGGGGAGCTGTTTTTT. Translation gives CASSGGLVAGEYTGELFF.

About this clonotype: A junction boundary mismatches the germline segment, possibly from a read error. V and J are TRBV12-3 or TRBV12-4 and TRBJ2-3; perhaps TRBD2 as D (6 bases). This CDR3 has 14 residues. CDR3 sequence: CASTAGLSTDTQYF. The CDR3 nucleotides are TGTGCCAGTACCGCCGGACTAAGCACAGATACGCAATATTTT.

The chain carries TRBV19 and TRBJ1-6; no reliable D call. Germline V gene data show CDR1 as LNHDA and CDR2 as SQIVND (reference sequence). V dropped 7 bases and J dropped 6 bases, with 4 bases sitting between them. The CDR3 has 11 amino acids. CDR3 coding DNA: TGTGCCAGTATGGGTAATTCACCCCTCCACTTT. It encodes CASMGNSPLHF. Drawing the rest from reference TRBV19 and TRBJ1-6, the complete variable domain is DGGITQSPKYLFRKEGQNVTLSCEQNLNHDAMYWYRQDPGQGLRLIYYSQIVNDFQKGDIAEGYSVSREKKESFPLTVTSAQKNPTAFYLCASMGNSPLHFGNGTRLTVT.

The count of this clonotype is one. The gene calls are TRBV24-1 and TRBJ2-7; 9 bases align to TRBD1. With V trimmed by 3 bases and J by 9 bases, 11 bases remained unmatched. The CDR3 length is 15 residues. Germline assignment: CDR1 KGHDR and CDR2 SFDVKD. The CDR3: CATSDPSTGGTGQYF. The DNA for the CDR3 is TGTGCCACCAGTGATCCTTCGACAGGGGGTACGGGGCAGTACTTC.